This is a list of T cell receptor beta chains from one sample in a study of CD8 T cells in Susac syndrome. TCRdb re-analysed the immunoSEQ multiplex PCR reads in MiXCR, keeping a single row per CDR3 protein. This table holds approximately 170,000 distinct CDR3 sequences, roughly 95% found once. Sequences were obtained from CD4+ T cells from PBMCs. The receptor set was obtained from a human donor in good health. CDR3s include the opening cysteine and the closing phenylalanine or tryptophan. Each record gives: D gene, clone size, V gene, J gene, CDR3 DNA, CDR3 protein. A D gene is named only where the DNA matches it firmly. Size values are once, few and many counts, or a class for expanded clones, and some rows have none.

d_gene: TRBD1; abundance: once; v_gene: TRBV2; j_gene: TRBJ1-3; CDR3nt: TGTGCCAGCAATGGACAGGGAGGAGGAAACACCATATATTTT; CDR3aa: CASNGQGGGNTIYF
d_gene: -; abundance: once; v_gene: TRBV7-2; j_gene: TRBJ1-1; CDR3nt: TGTGCCAGCAGCTACAGGGTCCTCACTGAAGCTTTCTTT; CDR3aa: CASSYRVLTEAFF
d_gene: TRBD2; abundance: -; v_gene: TRBV29-1; j_gene: TRBJ2-3; CDR3nt: TGCAGCGTCATACTAGCGGGGGGCCAAGATACGCAGTATTTT; CDR3aa: CSVILAGGQDTQYF
d_gene: -; abundance: -; v_gene: TRBV20-1; j_gene: TRBJ2-3; CDR3nt: TGCAGTGCTAGAGATGGGGACTCCTTAGATACGCAGTATTTT; CDR3aa: CSARDGDSLDTQYF
d_gene: -; abundance: -; v_gene: TRBV4-2; j_gene: TRBJ2-5; CDR3nt: TGTGCCAGCAGCCAAGCCTGGGACCCCCCAGAGACCCAGTACTTC; CDR3aa: CASSQAWDPPETQYF
d_gene: -; abundance: -; v_gene: TRBV18; j_gene: TRBJ1-5; CDR3nt: TGTGCCAGCTCACCAGGGGTCCAGCCCCAGCATTTT; CDR3aa: CASSPGVQPQHF
d_gene: -; abundance: -; v_gene: TRBV7-2; j_gene: TRBJ2-7; CDR3nt: TGTGCCAGCAGCTTAGTTGCGGGGGCGAACTACGAGCAGTACTTC; CDR3aa: CASSLVAGANYEQYF
d_gene: TRBD2; abundance: -; v_gene: TRBV14; j_gene: TRBJ2-1; CDR3nt: TGTGCCAGCAGCCAAGTTTGGGGAGGGAGTGAGCAGTTCTTC; CDR3aa: CASSQVWGGSEQFF
d_gene: TRBD1; abundance: -; v_gene: TRBV7-9; j_gene: TRBJ1-6; CDR3nt: TGTGCCAGCAGCTTACAGGGACAGCATTCACCCCTCCACTTT; CDR3aa: CASSLQGQHSPLHF
d_gene: TRBD2; abundance: -; v_gene: TRBV20-1; j_gene: TRBJ2-5; CDR3nt: TGCAGTGCTAGTCGGGCTAGCGGGGGGCCCCTCCAAGAGACCCAGTACTTC; CDR3aa: CSASRASGGPLQETQYF
d_gene: -; abundance: -; v_gene: TRBV20-1; j_gene: TRBJ2-5; CDR3nt: TGCAGTGCCGAGCGGGGACAGGTACTCAGGTGGACCCAGTACTTC; CDR3aa: CSAERGQVLRWTQYF
d_gene: -; abundance: -; v_gene: TRBV18; j_gene: TRBJ2-5; CDR3nt: TGTGCCAGCTCACCACCCCCAGTGCGCGGAACCCAGTACTTC; CDR3aa: CASSPPPVRGTQYF
d_gene: -; abundance: -; v_gene: TRBV5-8; j_gene: TRBJ1-1; CDR3nt: TGTGCCAGCAGCCCCGAGGCAGACAGACTGAACACTGAAGCTTTCTTT; CDR3aa: CASSPEADRLNTEAFF
d_gene: -; abundance: -; v_gene: TRBV5-4; j_gene: TRBJ1-2; CDR3nt: TGTGCCAGCAGCTTGGACCTCGCCTCGGAGGGCTATGGCTACACCTTC; CDR3aa: CASSLDLASEGYGYTF
d_gene: TRBD1; abundance: -; v_gene: TRBV5-1; j_gene: TRBJ2-1; CDR3nt: TGCGCCAGCAGCTTGACAGGGGAAAACAATGAGCAGTTCTTC; CDR3aa: CASSLTGENNEQFF
d_gene: TRBD2; abundance: -; v_gene: TRBV2; j_gene: TRBJ2-5; CDR3nt: TGTGCCAGCAGTGACCGGCTAGCGGGGGGCCAGGAGACCCAGTACTTC; CDR3aa: CASSDRLAGGQETQYF
d_gene: -; abundance: -; v_gene: TRBV4-1; j_gene: TRBJ1-4; CDR3nt: TGCGCCAGCAGCCAAGTAATGACAGTGAATAATGAAAAACTGTTTTTT; CDR3aa: CASSQVMTVNNEKLFF
d_gene: -; abundance: -; v_gene: TRBV20-1; j_gene: TRBJ1-2; CDR3nt: TGCAGTGCCCCGGGTTCCTATGTGGGCTACACCTTC; CDR3aa: CSAPGSYVGYTF
d_gene: TRBD2; abundance: -; v_gene: TRBV7-8; j_gene: TRBJ2-3; CDR3nt: TGTGCCAGCAGCTTAGGCAGAGGGAGCGGGGCGAACGTAGATACGCAGTATTTT; CDR3aa: CASSLGRGSGANVDTQYF
d_gene: -; abundance: -; v_gene: TRBV15; j_gene: TRBJ1-6; CDR3nt: TGTGCCACCAGCAGCCGAAGAGGAGGGGGACCCACGGATTCACCCCTCCACTTT; CDR3aa: CATSSRRGGGPTDSPLHF
d_gene: -; abundance: -; v_gene: TRBV10-3; j_gene: TRBJ2-1; CDR3nt: TGTGCCATCAGTGAGTCAGGGCGCTCCTACAATGAGCAGTTCTTC; CDR3aa: CAISESGRSYNEQFF
d_gene: TRBD1; abundance: -; v_gene: TRBV29-1; j_gene: TRBJ1-1; CDR3nt: TGCAGCGTTGATGTAACGGGACAGGGCCGCGCTTTCTTT; CDR3aa: CSVDVTGQGRAFF
d_gene: -; abundance: -; v_gene: TRBV18; j_gene: TRBJ2-1; CDR3nt: TGTGCCAGCTCACCACCTGTAGTTTACAATGAGCAGTTCTTC; CDR3aa: CASSPPVVYNEQFF
d_gene: TRBD2; abundance: -; v_gene: TRBV29-1; j_gene: TRBJ2-1; CDR3nt: TGCAGCGTTGCGCGGGGGGCCCACAATGAGCAGTTCTTC; CDR3aa: CSVARGAHNEQFF
d_gene: -; abundance: -; v_gene: TRBV30; j_gene: TRBJ1-1; CDR3nt: TGTGCCTGGAGTGAGGGGGAGGGAGTAAAAGCTTTCTTT; CDR3aa: CAWSEGEGVKAFF
d_gene: -; abundance: -; v_gene: TRBV7-2; j_gene: TRBJ1-6; CDR3nt: TGTGCCAGCAGCTTAACCCAGGGGAATTCACCCCTCCACTTT; CDR3aa: CASSLTQGNSPLHF
d_gene: -; abundance: few; v_gene: TRBV29-1; j_gene: TRBJ2-7; CDR3nt: TGCAGCGCCGGCCGGGGGACCCCCTATGAGCAGTACTTC; CDR3aa: CSAGRGTPYEQYF
d_gene: TRBD1; abundance: -; v_gene: TRBV5-1; j_gene: TRBJ2-7; CDR3nt: TGCGCCAGCAGCTTATCTCCGGGACAGGGGTACGAGCAGTACTTC; CDR3aa: CASSLSPGQGYEQYF
d_gene: TRBD2; abundance: -; v_gene: TRBV6-2/TRBV6-3; j_gene: TRBJ2-5; CDR3nt: TGTGCCCTCGGCGGGGGAGGGAATCAAGAGACCCAGTACTTC; CDR3aa: CALGGGGNQETQYF
d_gene: TRBD1; abundance: once; v_gene: TRBV3-1; j_gene: TRBJ1-1; CDR3nt: TGTGCCAGCAGCGGACAGGGAGGTGAAGCTTTCTTT; CDR3aa: CASSGQGGEAFF
d_gene: -; abundance: -; v_gene: TRBV15; j_gene: TRBJ1-5; CDR3nt: TGTGCCACCAGCAGAGGGACCGACTCCCTTAGCAATCAGCCCCAGCATTTT; CDR3aa: CATSRGTDSLSNQPQHF
d_gene: -; abundance: -; v_gene: TRBV18; j_gene: TRBJ1-1; CDR3nt: TGTGCCAGCTCACTGGAACGGGAGGCTGAAGCTTTCTTT; CDR3aa: CASSLEREAEAFF
d_gene: -; abundance: -; v_gene: TRBV12-3/TRBV12-4; j_gene: TRBJ1-5; CDR3nt: TGTGCCAGTAGTCTAGGGGGTTCCAATCAGCCCCAGCATTTT; CDR3aa: CASSLGGSNQPQHF
d_gene: -; abundance: -; v_gene: TRBV9; j_gene: TRBJ2-1; CDR3nt: TGTGCCAGCAGCTCGTATACTGAGCAGTTCTTC; CDR3aa: CASSSYTEQFF
d_gene: TRBD2; abundance: -; v_gene: TRBV12-3/TRBV12-4; j_gene: TRBJ2-2; CDR3nt: TGTGCCAGCAGTCCTCTGCGGGGGGGCAACACCGGGGAGCTGTTTTTT; CDR3aa: CASSPLRGGNTGELFF
d_gene: TRBD1; abundance: -; v_gene: TRBV5-1; j_gene: TRBJ2-7; CDR3nt: TGCGCCAGCAGCTCTCGGACAGGGAGCTCCTACGAGCAGTACTTC; CDR3aa: CASSSRTGSSYEQYF
d_gene: TRBD2; abundance: -; v_gene: TRBV5-1; j_gene: TRBJ2-1; CDR3nt: TGCGCCAGCAGCTTTGGCGGGGGGGCCAGCGGTGAGCAGTTCTTC; CDR3aa: CASSFGGGASGEQFF
d_gene: TRBD1; abundance: -; v_gene: TRBV5-6; j_gene: TRBJ1-5; CDR3nt: TGTGCCAGCAGCTCGTCGGGACAGGGATATCAGCCCCAGCATTTT; CDR3aa: CASSSSGQGYQPQHF
d_gene: -; abundance: -; v_gene: TRBV11-2; j_gene: TRBJ2-2; CDR3nt: TGTGCCAGCAGCTACCGGGCCGAACCCGGGGAGCTGTTTTTT; CDR3aa: CASSYRAEPGELFF
d_gene: -; abundance: once; v_gene: TRBV6-5; j_gene: TRBJ2-3; CDR3nt: TGTGCCAGCACCTCATTATGGGGGAGCACAGATACGCAGTATTTT; CDR3aa: CASTSLWGSTDTQYF
d_gene: -; abundance: -; v_gene: TRBV18; j_gene: TRBJ1-2; CDR3nt: TGTGCCAGCTCACCCGTCCGGCCCGAGGGCTACACCTTC; CDR3aa: CASSPVRPEGYTF
d_gene: -; abundance: -; v_gene: TRBV25-1; j_gene: TRBJ2-2; CDR3nt: TGTGCCAGCAGTCCAGCATCAACGAACACCGGGGAGCTGTTTTTT; CDR3aa: CASSPASTNTGELFF
d_gene: -; abundance: -; v_gene: TRBV6-5; j_gene: TRBJ2-5; CDR3nt: TGTGCCAGCAGTTACTATGTCGGGCCTCAAGAGACCCAGTACTTC; CDR3aa: CASSYYVGPQETQYF
d_gene: -; abundance: -; v_gene: TRBV5-4; j_gene: TRBJ2-2; CDR3nt: TGTGCCAGCAGCTTCCTACAGGGCACGAACACCGGGGAGCTGTTTTTT; CDR3aa: CASSFLQGTNTGELFF
d_gene: -; abundance: -; v_gene: TRBV28; j_gene: TRBJ1-2; CDR3nt: TGTGCCAGCAGTTTAGGACAACGGGTGGGAGGCTACACCTTC; CDR3aa: CASSLGQRVGGYTF
d_gene: -; abundance: -; v_gene: TRBV19; j_gene: TRBJ1-4; CDR3nt: TGTGCCAGTAGACTCACCGAGAATGAAAAACTGTTTTTT; CDR3aa: CASRLTENEKLFF
d_gene: -; abundance: -; v_gene: TRBV5-1; j_gene: TRBJ1-2; CDR3nt: TGCGCCAGCAGCAGAGGGGCCACGGAGAACTATGGCTACACCTTC; CDR3aa: CASSRGATENYGYTF
d_gene: TRBD1; abundance: -; v_gene: TRBV7-8; j_gene: TRBJ2-5; CDR3nt: TGTGCCAGCAGCCAGGGGGCGCTGCAAGAGACCCAGTACTTC; CDR3aa: CASSQGALQETQYF
d_gene: -; abundance: -; v_gene: TRBV2; j_gene: TRBJ2-5; CDR3nt: TGTGCCAGCACTACCGGAGAGACCCAGTACTTC; CDR3aa: CASTTGETQYF
d_gene: TRBD2; abundance: -; v_gene: TRBV3-1; j_gene: TRBJ2-7; CDR3nt: TGTGCCAGCAGCCGAACCCCGGGACTAGCGGGGGGCAACTACGAGCAGTACTTC; CDR3aa: CASSRTPGLAGGNYEQYF
d_gene: TRBD1; abundance: once; v_gene: TRBV9; j_gene: TRBJ1-4; CDR3nt: TGTGCCAGCAGCGTAGGTCCCAGGGGGGGGACTAATGAAAAACTGTTTTTT; CDR3aa: CASSVGPRGGTNEKLFF
d_gene: -; abundance: -; v_gene: TRBV29-1; j_gene: TRBJ1-2; CDR3nt: TGCAGCGTTGAGGGGGGTATAGCTAACTATGGCTACACCTTC; CDR3aa: CSVEGGIANYGYTF
d_gene: -; abundance: -; v_gene: TRBV29-1; j_gene: TRBJ2-3; CDR3nt: TGCAGCGTTGTTGTAGTCGTTAGCACAGATACGCAGTATTTT; CDR3aa: CSVVVVVSTDTQYF
d_gene: -; abundance: -; v_gene: TRBV20-1; j_gene: TRBJ1-5; CDR3nt: TGCAGTGCTGGAAGCAACATCGGGGCGGATCAGCCCCAGCATTTT; CDR3aa: CSAGSNIGADQPQHF
d_gene: -; abundance: -; v_gene: TRBV5-1; j_gene: TRBJ1-1; CDR3nt: TGCGCCAGCAGCTTGGTCGCGGGGGCGCCCACTGAAGCTTTCTTT; CDR3aa: CASSLVAGAPTEAFF